This T cell receptor (beta chain) was identified during a study of cytomegalovirus exposure and HLA in healthy donors. Overall study context: The same platform was used for the roughly 120 validation repertoires as for the approximately 670 first-cohort repertoires, as reported in a later analysis.

This CDR3 is built from 13 residues. CDR1 is SGHTA and CDR2 is FQGTGA in the germline V gene. The ends were cut back, 5 bases at V and 8 bases at J, with 13 bases in the middle. General study points: It was found in a later analysis that first-cohort TCR clusters tended to co-occur in the 95 to 150 validation repertoires. Generally TCR sequences proved uncommon, though certain public TCRs appeared in numerous donors. The study designated 150 to 200 TCR beta chains cytomegalovirus-associated.

Clones were sequenced by immunoSEQ multiplex PCR, and TCRdb holds only the in-frame ones, with some missing. The data contain under 300,000 clones, approximately 83% of them seen just once; the ten biggest clones take up 0.95% to 1.1%. In regard to this clone: Antigen unknown.

The sample taken for sequencing was PBMCs. The chain links TRBV7-3 to TRBJ2-1; the D is unclear. The sequence was collected from a woman in her late teens or twenties in good health and CMV-seronegative. The CDR3 sequence is CASSPRMGHEQFF. The CDR3, as DNA: TGTGCCAGCAGCCCCCGGATGGGCCATGAGCAGTTCTTC.